The 3 T cell receptor beta chains below come from one sample, sequenced in a study of beta chain features in type 1 diabetes (dated by TCRdb to 2016 to 2019). The receptor library was made with the immunoSEQ multiplex PCR assay. The entire amount of isolated RNA was reverse transcribed using the High Capacity cDNA Reverse Transcription Kit, so the sequenced TCRB transcripts were expressed ones. TCRdb carries this immuneACCESS record with in-frame sequences only. Its versions omit some clonotypes, under half of them owing to an unresolved V gene in the studies checked, with the rest unexplained. This sample holds tens of thousands of clones; 49% were observed only once. The biggest ten clones account for 0.72% of the sample. Input material: central memory CD4+ T cells from blood. Receptor source: a woman between 18 and 30 years old in good health.

The V and J genes are TRBV28 and TRBJ1-5; 10 nucleotides line up with TRBD1. With 7 bases clipped from V and 16 bases from J, the junction kept 19 bases outside the gene matches. From germline, CDR1 is MDHEN and CDR2 SYDVKM. The CDR3 has 15 amino acids. The CDR3 spells CASNAPGTGAVLGHF. Here the CDR3 DNA reads TGTGCCAGCAACGCGCCCGGGACAGGGGCGGTGTTAGGTCATTTT.

This clone was observed a handful of times. The chain combines TRBV19 with TRBJ1-1, with 7 bases aligning to TRBD1. V dropped 7 bases and J dropped 5; count of bases not matched to a gene: 10. There are 14 residues in the CDR3. Germline CDR1 reads LNHDA; CDR2 reads SQIVND (reference sequence). CDR3 sequence: CASTLFTGATEAFF. In DNA, the CDR3 is TGTGCCAGTACCCTTTTCACAGGGGCTACTGAAGCTTTCTTT. Supplemented by reference TRBV19 and TRBJ1-1, the full variable domain reads DGGITQSPKYLFRKEGQNVTLSCEQNLNHDAMYWYRQDPGQGLRLIYYSQIVNDFQKGDIAEGYSVSREKKESFPLTVTSAQKNPTAFYLCASTLFTGATEAFFGQGTRLTVV.

On this clone: Germline and junction disagree at one end, which may indicate a read error. The chain couples TRBV30 to TRBJ2-3; 8 nucleotides align to TRBD2. CDR1 and CDR2 from the germline V gene are GTSNPN and SVGIG (reference sequence). The CDR3 loop spans 12 amino acids. Written as DNA, the CDR3 is TGTGCCTGGAGTGTACTTGGGACTAGTCAACATTTT. As protein: CAWSVLGTSQHF.